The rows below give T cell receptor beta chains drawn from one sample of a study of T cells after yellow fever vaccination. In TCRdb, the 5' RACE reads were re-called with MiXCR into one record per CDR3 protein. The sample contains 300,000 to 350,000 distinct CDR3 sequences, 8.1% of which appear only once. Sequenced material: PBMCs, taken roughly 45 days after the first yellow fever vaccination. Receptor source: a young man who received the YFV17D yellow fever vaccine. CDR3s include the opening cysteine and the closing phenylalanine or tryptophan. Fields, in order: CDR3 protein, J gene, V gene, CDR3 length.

CDR3: CASSFRGGGTFF
J: TRBJ1-1
V: TRBV12-3/TRBV12-4
length: 12

CDR3: CASSPTDTGELFF
J: TRBJ2-2
V: TRBV5-1
length: 13

CDR3: CASSRNGGTGELFF
J: TRBJ2-2
V: TRBV5-8
length: 14

CDR3: CASSLDGINTEAFF
J: TRBJ1-1
V: TRBV7-9
length: 14

CDR3: CAWRGDSLNYGYTF
J: TRBJ1-2
V: TRBV30
length: 14

CDR3: CASSLAEETQYF
J: TRBJ2-5
V: TRBV3-1
length: 12

CDR3: CSALSRGGEEQFF
J: TRBJ2-1
V: TRBV20-1
length: 13

CDR3: CASSLGGMGGSYNEQFF
J: TRBJ2-1
V: TRBV12-3/TRBV12-4
length: 17

CDR3: CASSQKAGVTDTQYF
J: TRBJ2-3
V: TRBV4-3
length: 15

CDR3: CASSLDRWASSYEQYF
J: TRBJ2-7
V: TRBV7-2
length: 16

CDR3: CASSQESSEPYNEQFF
J: TRBJ2-1
V: TRBV4-3
length: 16

CDR3: CASSYGSGFGAGANVLTF
J: TRBJ2-6
V: TRBV6-5
length: 18

CDR3: CASISLPGARSEAFF
J: TRBJ1-1
V: TRBV5-5
length: 15

CDR3: CATAGEGVPHQPQHF
J: TRBJ1-5
V: TRBV15
length: 15

CDR3: CSARRGGTKNIQYF
J: TRBJ2-4
V: TRBV20-1
length: 14

CDR3: CASSRTGGAETQYF
J: TRBJ2-5
V: TRBV7-9
length: 14

CDR3: CATSREGLAGARGEQFF
J: TRBJ2-1
V: TRBV15
length: 17

CDR3: CASSIWETQYF
J: TRBJ2-5
V: TRBV12-3/TRBV12-4
length: 11

CDR3: CASPRAGIKPDEAFF
J: TRBJ1-1
V: TRBV28
length: 15

CDR3: CASSTRTSGGRTDTQYF
J: TRBJ2-3
V: TRBV7-2
length: 17

CDR3: CTSSLDSFITQYF
J: TRBJ2-3
V: TRBV5-5
length: 13

CDR3: CASSLARESTGELFF
J: TRBJ2-2
V: TRBV5-4
length: 15

CDR3: CASTRRAEGPEQYF
J: TRBJ2-7
V: TRBV7-6
length: 14

CDR3: CSVEVRRGWATEAFF
J: TRBJ1-1
V: TRBV29-1
length: 15

CDR3: CASTKRGAGTDTQYF
J: TRBJ2-3
V: TRBV19
length: 15

CDR3: CSVNRDGDTQYF
J: TRBJ2-3
V: TRBV29-1
length: 12

CDR3: CASSRDFSNEQFF
J: TRBJ2-1
V: TRBV2
length: 13

CDR3: CSAAGRLTDTQYF
J: TRBJ2-3
V: TRBV29-1
length: 13

CDR3: CASSSMGTGELFF
J: TRBJ2-2
V: TRBV27
length: 13

CDR3: CASSPTVNQPQHF
J: TRBJ1-5
V: TRBV7-3
length: 13

CDR3: CASSSHPRHREAPWDEQFF
J: TRBJ2-1
V: TRBV11-1
length: 19

CDR3: CASAPGGAAYEQYF
J: TRBJ2-7
V: TRBV5-1
length: 14

CDR3: CASIAPPSRQGRKFF
J: TRBJ2-1
V: TRBV19
length: 15

CDR3: CASLSGGNTIYF
J: TRBJ1-3
V: TRBV6-5
length: 12

CDR3: CASTIGIQETQYF
J: TRBJ2-5
V: TRBV7-2
length: 13